The 21 T cell receptor beta chains below come from one sample, sequenced in a study of cytomegalovirus exposure and HLA in healthy donors. Profiling relied on immunoSEQ multiplex PCR, and the TCRdb table lists in-frame clones only, not all of them. This table holds some 240,000 clones, around four fifths found once. Sequencing was performed on PBMCs. These receptors came from a woman under 30 in good health and CMV-seronegative.

The rearrangement links TRBV5-1 to TRBJ1-4; TRBD1 is a possible D gene (5 bases). Germline assignment: CDR1 SGHRS and CDR2 YFSETQ. The CDR3 is 16 residues long. The germline V and J ends were trimmed by 3 bases and 5 bases, with 17 bases remaining between them. The CDR3 is CASSSGRGRGNEKLFF. CDR3 sequence (DNA): TGCGCCAGCAGCTCCGGACGGGGGAGGGGAAATGAAAAACTGTTTTTT.

This chain uses TRBV5-4 with TRBJ1-2; D unresolved. V lost 0 bases and J lost 5, with 11 bases in between. The CDR3 has 14 residues. Germline V CDR1 and CDR2: SGHNT, YYREEE (reference sequence). CDR3 DNA: TGTGCCAGCAGCTTGGTTTTTTCAGAGTATGGCTACACCTTC. Amino acids: CASSLVFSEYGYTF.

This clone was detected only a few times. The CDR3 loop is CASSSRGENGYTF. CDR3 in DNA: TGTGCCAGCAGTTCCAGGGGTGAGAATGGCTACACCTTC. This rearrangement joins TRBV6-5 to TRBJ1-2, with D perhaps matching TRBD1 (6 bases). In germline, CDR1 is MNHEY, CDR2 SVGAGI. Trimming removed 4 bases from V and 6 bases from J, with 12 bases in between. The CDR3 extends over 13 amino acids.

This sequence joins TRBV27 and TRBJ2-2; 14 bases line up with TRBD2. Germline CDR1 and CDR2: MNHEY and SMNVEV (reference sequence). The CDR3 loop spans 20 amino acids. The V gene end was trimmed by 7 bases and the J gene end by 0 bases; junction bases not matched to a gene: 13. The DNA for the CDR3 is TGTGCCAGCACAGGGAGGGGACTAGCGGGAGTTTCTGCGAACACCGGGGAGCTGTTTTTT. Translated, it gives CASTGRGLAGVSANTGELFF.

The chain links TRBV6-1 to TRBJ2-6; D gene unclear. Germline loops: CDR1 MNHNS, CDR2 SASEGT. This CDR3 is built from 16 residues. Trimming took 4 bases from V and 2 from J, leaving 12 bases between them. For the CDR3, the DNA is TGTGCCAGCAGTGTCGGAAGGAGAACTGGGGCCAACGTCCTGACTTTC. Translating it yields CASSVGRRTGANVLTF.

The chain carries TRBV9 and TRBJ2-7; perhaps D is TRBD1 or TRBD2 (5 bases each). The CDR3 has 16 amino acids. V was cut by 0 bases and J by 4 bases, with 17 bases left in between. The germline gives CDR1 SGDLS, CDR2 YYNGEE. CDR3 sequence: CASSVGLGTLYYEQYF. The CDR3 nucleotides read TGTGCCAGCAGCGTAGGGCTCGGGACCCTTTATTACGAGCAGTACTTC.

About this clone itself: The likely explanation is a read error, given a far larger clone one base away. At the DNA level, this CDR3 is encoded by other sequences in the same sample as well. The rearrangement links TRBV4-1 to TRBJ2-7, with D unclear. The CDR3 runs to 15 residues. Trimming shortened V by 0 bases and J by 0 bases, and 9 bases separated the two germline ends. In germline, CDR1 is MGHRA, CDR2 YSYEKL. The CDR3 is CASSQDDSSSYEQYF. The CDR3 coding sequence is TGCGCCAGCAGCCAAGATGATAGCAGCTCCTACGAGCAGTACTTC.

The chain has TRBV18 and TRBJ2-1; TRBD1 is a possible D gene (6 bases). The CDR3 is made up of 14 amino acids. Germline lookup yields CDR1 KGHSH and CDR2 LQKENI. The V end was cut by 4 bases, the J end by 8 bases, with 15 bases between. In DNA form, the CDR3 reads TGTGCCAGCTCACTGGACAGATTTGGAGATGAGCAGTTCTTC. Translating gives CASSLDRFGDEQFF.

The genes are TRBV27 and TRBJ2-1; 7 bases map to TRBD2. Unmatched junction bases numbered 11, after V lost 3 bases and J lost 0 bases. Germline CDR1 and CDR2: MNHEY and SMNVEV (reference sequence). The CDR3 runs to 18 residues. The CDR3 protein is CASSFRISGSSSYNEQFF. CDR3 coding DNA: TGTGCCAGCAGTTTTCGTATTAGCGGGTCGAGCTCCTACAATGAGCAGTTCTTC.

The V gene is TRBV9, the J gene TRBJ1-1; D not resolved. Germline CDR1 is SGDLS and CDR2 is YYNGEE. V was shortened by 2 bases and J by 1 base, with 15 bases between the two germline ends. The CDR3 spans 16 residues. CDR3 region: CASSVHALAENTEAFF. DNA for the CDR3: TGTGCCAGCAGCGTCCATGCCCTGGCAGAGAACACTGAAGCTTTCTTT.

J is TRBJ1-1 and V is TRBV28, with TRBD1 matching over 8 bases. The germline V gene has CDR1 MDHEN and CDR2 SYDVKM. After removal of 1 base from V and 4 bases from J, the junction contained 5 bases not matched to a gene. CDR3 size: 15 residues. The CDR3 sequence is CASSLSGTGGTEAFF. CDR3 DNA: TGTGCCAGCAGTTTATCAGGGACAGGCGGCACTGAAGCTTTCTTT.

V gene TRBV28 combines with J gene TRBJ1-5; TRBD1 aligns across 9 bases. The CDR3 runs to 17 residues. Germline loops: CDR1 MDHEN, CDR2 SYDVKM. The V gene end was trimmed by 5 bases and the J gene end by 0 bases; junction bases not matched to a gene: 8. CDR3 coding DNA: TGTGCCAGCAGTCCCCTCCGGGACAGGGATAGCAATCAGCCCCAGCATTTT. It translates to CASSPLRDRDSNQPQHF.

The gene calls are TRBV30 and TRBJ1-3; no clear D. The CDR3 has 12 residues. V was trimmed by 3 bases and J by 4 bases, leaving 7 bases between them. Germline V gene sequence: CDR1 GTSNPN, CDR2 SVGIG (reference sequence). The CDR3 loop reads CAWRGSGNTIYF. The CDR3 region has the DNA TGTGCCTGGAGGGGGTCGGGAAACACCATATATTTT. Full variable domain (outside the CDR3, taken from reference TRBV30 and TRBJ1-3): SQTIHQWPATLVQPVGSPLSLECTVEGTSNPNLYWYRQAAGRGLQLLFYSVGIGQISSEVPQNLSASRPQDRQFILSSKKLLLSDSGFYLCAWRGSGNTIYFGEGSWLTVV.

This chain joins TRBV4-1 and TRBJ2-7; 9 positions agree with TRBD1. CDR3 length: 17 residues. The germline V gene encodes CDR1 MGHRA and CDR2 YSYEKL. Trimming took 1 base from V and 2 from J; bases not matched to a gene: 9. The DNA of the CDR3 is TGCGCCAGCAGCCAAGCCCTCGCCGGGACAGGGACCTACGAGCAGTACTTC. This encodes CASSQALAGTGTYEQYF.

This clone was detected a few times. This chain links TRBV27 with TRBJ1-5; D remains unclear. The CDR3 contains 16 residues. Germline V lookup: CDR1 MNHEY, CDR2 SMNVEV (reference sequence). V dropped 2 bases and J dropped 0 bases, with 11 bases sitting between them. The CDR3 region is CASSLLGSYSNQPQHF. In nucleotides, the CDR3 is TGTGCCAGCAGTTTACTGGGAAGTTATAGCAATCAGCCCCAGCATTTT.

This chain's CDR3 is CASSPGTSRRETQYF. CDR3 DNA: TGTGCCAGCAGCCCCGGGACTTCGAGACGGGAGACCCAGTACTTC. This sequence joins TRBV5-6 and TRBJ2-5, with a tentative D call TRBD2 (6 bases). The CDR3 loop spans 15 amino acids. The germline V and J ends were trimmed by 4 bases and 5 bases, with 18 bases remaining between them. CDR1 is SGHDT, CDR2 YYEEEE, per germline.

The chain uses TRBV19 and TRBJ2-1; TRBD1 matches 9 bases. This CDR3 has 16 residues. Looked up from germline, CDR1 is LNHDA and CDR2 is SQIVND (reference sequence). The V and J ends lost 5 bases and 6 bases, in that order; junction bases with no gene match: 11. CDR3 sequence: CASSPLQGARGNEQFF. The CDR3 region has the DNA TGTGCCAGTAGTCCCTTACAGGGGGCGCGGGGCAATGAGCAGTTCTTC.

This chain uses TRBV6-4 with TRBJ2-7; D could derive from TRBD1 or TRBD2 (5 bases each). Trimming pared 3 bases from V and 4 bases from J, leaving 7 bases between. The germline gives CDR1 MRHNA, CDR2 SNTAGT. The CDR3 has 12 residues. The CDR3 DNA is TGTGCCAGCAGTGAATGGGGGTACGAGCAGTACTTC. Its translation is CASSEWGYEQYF.

A single count supports this clone. This sequence joins TRBV11-3 and TRBJ2-1; TRBD2 aligns across 12 bases. Trimming cost V 5 bases and J 2 bases; bases outside gene matches: 4. The CDR3 totals 16 residues. The germline CDR1 and CDR2 sequences are SGHNT and YENEEA. CDR3 sequence (DNA): TGTGCCAGCAGCCGCCGACTAGCGGGGGCCTACAATGAGCAGTTCTTC. Residues: CASSRRLAGAYNEQFF. Together with reference TRBV11-3 and TRBJ2-1, the CDR3 gives the full variable domain: EAGVVQSPRYKIIEKKQPVAFWCNPISGHNTLYWYLQNLGQGPELLIRYENEEAVDDSQLPKDRFSAERLKGVDSTLKIQPAELGDSAVYLCASSRRLAGAYNEQFFGPGTRLTVL.

V and J are TRBV2 and TRBJ1-2; the match to TRBD1 covers 9 bases. V trimming: 4 bases; J trimming: 4 bases; junction bases outside the gene matches: 7. CDR3 size: 15 residues. CDR1 SNHLY and CDR2 FYNNEI come from the germline V gene. CDR3 DNA sequence: TGTGCCAGCAGTGTAACGACAGGGGGATCCTATGGCTACACCTTC. This codes for CASSVTTGGSYGYTF.

This clone was counted ten times or more. The CDR3 DNA is TGTGCCAGCAGGGGGGGTCAGTTAGATGGCACTGAAGCTTTCTTT. Its protein is CASRGGQLDGTEAFF. The V and J genes are TRBV2 and TRBJ1-1; D may be TRBD1 (5 bases). Looked up from germline, CDR1 is SNHLY and CDR2 is FYNNEI. The CDR3 has 15 residues. Trimming pared 6 bases from V and 4 bases from J, leaving 18 bases between.